One and the same sample provided the 22 T cell receptor beta chains below, sequenced in a study of T cell changes during pregnancy in multiple sclerosis. Assay: immunoSEQ multiplex PCR; the TCRdb copy retains only in-frame clones and omits some. The sample holds about 18,000 clones, 70% to 90% seen once. The sequencing used CD8+ T cells from peripheral blood mononuclear cells, collected after pregnancy. Receptors were obtained from a female donor with multiple sclerosis, enrolled in a pregnancy study.

V and J are TRBV6-4 and TRBJ2-6; TRBD1 matches 7 bases. Unmatched junction bases numbered 0, after V lost 0 bases and J lost 1 base. CDR1 is MRHNA, CDR2 SNTAGT, per germline. There are 16 residues in the CDR3. The CDR3 reads CASSDSDRSGANVLTF. The CDR3 nucleotides are TGTGCCAGCAGTGACTCGGACAGGTCTGGGGCCAACGTCCTGACTTTC.

The V call is TRBV28, the J call TRBJ1-4; no definite D call. This CDR3 has 17 amino acids. V shed 3 bases and J shed 4 bases, with 18 bases lying between them. Germline V gene lookup returns CDR1 MDHEN and CDR2 SYDVKM. CDR3 bases: TGTGCCAGCAGTTTTTCCAGGAGGTTTCGAGATAATGAAAAACTGTTTTTT. Protein product: CASSFSRRFRDNEKLFF. The variable domain in full, with the rest retrieved from reference TRBV28 and TRBJ1-4, is DVKVTQSSRYLVKRTGEKVFLECVQDMDHENMFWYRQDPGLGLRLIYFSYDVKMKEKGDIPEGYSVSREKKERFSLILESASTNQTSMYLCASSFSRRFRDNEKLFFGSGTQLSVL.

The V gene is TRBV7-8, the J gene TRBJ1-1; no definite D call. Between the trimmed V and J ends, which lost 6 bases and 8 bases, there was a span of 13 bases. Germline loops: CDR1 SGHVS, CDR2 FQNEAQ. The CDR3 runs 12 residues. CDR3 amino acids: CASSHPGYEAFF. In nucleotides, the CDR3 is TGTGCCAGCAGTCACCCGGGGTACGAAGCTTTCTTT.

CDR3 region: CASSYGSSNTGELFF. The CDR3 bases are TGTGCCAGCAGTTACGGCAGTTCGAACACCGGGGAGCTGTTTTTT. The chain is built from TRBV6-5 and TRBJ2-2; no definite D call. CDR3 length: 15 amino acids. CDR1 MNHEY and CDR2 SVGAGI come from the germline V gene. Trimming stripped 2 bases from V and 0 bases from J, with 7 bases between.

This clone has just one count. V usage is TRBV6-4 and J usage is TRBJ2-1; possible D gene TRBD2, 5 bases. V lost 0 bases to trimming and J lost 3 bases, with 9 bases between them. The CDR3 is made up of 15 amino acids. Germline-derived CDR1 and CDR2 are MRHNA and SNTAGT. The CDR3 loop is CASSDSAEYYNEQFF. For the CDR3, the DNA is TGTGCCAGCAGTGACTCAGCGGAGTACTACAATGAGCAGTTCTTC.

This chain connects TRBV27 to TRBJ2-1, with D perhaps matching TRBD2 (6 bases). The CDR3 runs 17 residues. Germline loops: CDR1 MNHEY, CDR2 SMNVEV (reference sequence). Trimming removed 0 bases at V and 2 bases at J, with 14 bases between. This chain's CDR3 is CASSLSDSGFPYNEQFF. The CDR3, as DNA: TGTGCCAGCAGTTTATCGGATAGCGGTTTCCCCTACAATGAGCAGTTCTTC.

In this sample, this clone turned up once. The V and J genes are TRBV2 and TRBJ2-3; 8 bases agree with TRBD2. There are 15 residues in the CDR3. Germline CDR1 reads SNHLY; CDR2 reads FYNNEI. V was clipped by 4 bases and J by 0 bases; unmatched bases: 3. CDR3 sequence reads: CASSAPSGSTDTQYF. The CDR3 nucleotides are TGTGCCAGCAGTGCCCCTAGCGGGAGCACAGATACGCAGTATTTT.

The chain links TRBV28 to TRBJ1-4; D call uncertain. V was clipped by 3 bases and J by 4 bases, with 6 bases between them. The CDR3 is 13 amino acids. Germline assignment: CDR1 MDHEN and CDR2 SYDVKM. CDR3 loop: CASSFQVNEKLFF. In DNA form, the CDR3 reads TGTGCCAGCAGTTTCCAGGTTAATGAAAAACTGTTTTTT.

This chain joins TRBV11-2 and TRBJ1-4, with TRBD1 matching over 7 bases. This CDR3 has 16 residues. Germline CDR1 SGHAT, CDR2 FQNNGV. V shed 1 base and J 2 bases; nucleotides not matched to a gene: 4. The CDR3 region is CASSLGRGQTNEKLFF. CDR3 DNA sequence: TGTGCCAGCAGCTTAGGGAGGGGGCAGACTAATGAAAAACTGTTTTTT.

The CDR3 region has the DNA TGTGCCAGCAGCGTAGGAACAGGGTTCACAGATACGCAGTATTTT. The encoded protein is CASSVGTGFTDTQYF. This sequence joins TRBV9 and TRBJ2-3; D is possibly TRBD1 (6 bases). Between the trimmed V and J ends, which lost 0 bases and 2 bases, there was a span of 10 bases. Germline lookup yields CDR1 SGDLS and CDR2 YYNGEE. The CDR3 is 15 amino acids.

V and J are TRBV28 and TRBJ1-5, with D possibly matching TRBD1 (5 bases). The CDR3 runs 14 residues. Between the trimmed V and J ends, which lost 2 bases and 6 bases, there was a span of 11 bases. The germline gives CDR1 MDHEN, CDR2 SYDVKM. DNA for the CDR3: TGTGCCAGCAGTTTAAGGCAGGGTGGTCAGCCCCAGCATTTT. Translation: CASSLRQGGQPQHF.

The chain recombines TRBV28 with TRBJ2-7; D call uncertain. The CDR3 has 14 amino acids. The germline V gene has CDR1 MDHEN and CDR2 SYDVKM. The V and J ends lost 10 bases and 2 bases respectively, with 18 bases between them. This CDR3 reads CATTAFPETYEQYF. CDR3 in DNA: TGTGCCACAACAGCCTTCCCTGAGACCTACGAGCAGTACTTC.

The chain links TRBV6-1 to TRBJ1-5, with no clear D. The V end was cut by 1 base, the J end by 6 bases, with 10 bases between. This CDR3 comprises 14 residues. Germline values: CDR1 MNHNS, CDR2 SASEGT. The CDR3 loop is CASSEGQEGQPQHF. DNA of the CDR3: TGTGCCAGCAGTGAAGGACAAGAGGGTCAGCCCCAGCATTTT.

V is TRBV2 and J is TRBJ2-7, with 12 bases identical to TRBD2. The CDR3 contains 14 residues. Germline lookup yields CDR1 SNHLY and CDR2 FYNNEI. V was pared by 5 bases and J by 5 bases, with 4 bases of the junction left unmatched. The CDR3 is CASSPTSGRNEQYF. DNA of the CDR3: TGTGCCAGCAGTCCTACTAGCGGGAGGAACGAGCAGTACTTC.

CDR3 DNA: TGTGCCAGCAGCCCCCGGTCACTAGCCGGGGAGCTGTTTTTT. Translation: CASSPRSLAGELFF. This chain joins TRBV11-3 and TRBJ2-2, with D possibly being TRBD2 (5 bases). V lost 5 bases and J 6 bases, leaving 13 bases between the germline ends. This CDR3 is built from 14 residues. The germline V gene has CDR1 SGHNT and CDR2 YENEEA.

The gene calls are TRBV7-2 and TRBJ2-7; possibly TRBD2 for D (6 bases). Trimming took off 6 bases at V and 2 bases at J, with 17 bases between the two ends. Germline assignment: CDR1 SGHTA and CDR2 FQGNSA. The CDR3 contains 15 residues. CDR3 sequence: CASSPSGVSPYEQYF. In DNA, the CDR3 is TGTGCCAGCAGTCCCTCGGGGGTCTCCCCCTACGAGCAGTACTTC.

This clone showed up just once. The gene calls are TRBV29-1 and TRBJ1-3, with a tentative D call TRBD1 (6 bases). The germline CDR1 and CDR2 sequences are SQVTM and ANQGSEA. The V end was cut by 6 bases, the J end by 0 bases, with 12 bases between. The CDR3 spans 14 residues. CDR3 sequence (DNA): TGCAGCGTATTAGGGGACAACTCTGGAAACACCATATATTTT. It encodes CSVLGDNSGNTIYF.

The genes are TRBV6-1 and TRBJ1-2; D ambiguous. Germline V lookup: CDR1 MNHNS, CDR2 SASEGT. This CDR3 contains 12 residues. V was trimmed by 2 bases and J by 6 bases, leaving 7 bases between them. This CDR3 reads CASSEWGDGYTF. The CDR3, as DNA: TGTGCCAGCAGTGAATGGGGAGATGGCTACACCTTC.

The J gene is TRBJ2-1, the V gene TRBV9; 8 positions agree with TRBD2. This CDR3 is built from 14 residues. V lost 2 bases and J lost 8; bases outside the gene matches: 6. CDR1 and CDR2 from the germline V gene are SGDLS and YYNGEE. In DNA, the CDR3 is TGTGCCAGCAGCGTGGGTAGCGGGACCGATGAGCAGTTCTTC. This codes for CASSVGSGTDEQFF.

The V and J genes are TRBV27 and TRBJ2-7, with D hard to call. The CDR3 is made up of 11 amino acids. CDR1 and CDR2 (germline): MNHEY, SMNVEV (reference sequence). Trimming took 10 bases from V and 0 from J, leaving 7 bases between them. In DNA, the CDR3 is TGTGCCACTTCGAGCTCCTACGAGCAGTACTTC. Its translation: CATSSSYEQYF.

This chain links TRBV11-2 with TRBJ1-1, with D unresolved. Trimming left V 7 bases short and J 1 base short, with 13 bases between. CDR1 and CDR2 from the germline V gene are SGHAT and FQNNGV. This CDR3 has 14 amino acids. The chain's CDR3 is CASTTFSGNTEAFF. In DNA, the CDR3 is TGTGCCAGCACCACTTTCTCGGGGAACACTGAAGCTTTCTTT.

The chain's CDR3 is CASKGSNTGELFF. Written as DNA, the CDR3 is TGTGCCAGTAAGGGGTCGAACACCGGGGAGCTGTTTTTT. The chain links TRBV19 to TRBJ2-2; maybe TRBD1 (5 bases). CDR1 is LNHDA and CDR2 is SQIVND in the germline V gene (reference sequence). The CDR3 loop spans 13 amino acids. Trimming pared 7 bases from V and 0 bases from J, leaving 6 bases between.